A selection of T cell receptor beta chains follows, all from one sample in a study of T cell changes during pregnancy in multiple sclerosis. Profiled with immunoSEQ multiplex PCR; TCRdb holds only in-frame clones, not every one. The sample consists of roughly 80,000 clones, 80% to 95% of them appearing once. The material was peripheral blood, obtained in the first trimester of pregnancy. The receptor source for this set is a female donor with multiple sclerosis, enrolled in a pregnancy study. Both conserved end residues are part of each CDR3. A D gene is named only where the DNA matches it firmly. Expanded clones are given a class, and other clones once, few, many or no size at all.

J gene: TRBJ2-2; V gene: TRBV9; D gene: -; clone size: -; CDR3 DNA: TGTGCCAGCAGCGCCAGGGTCCCCGGGGAGCTGTTTTTT; CDR3 protein: CASSARVPGELFF
J gene: TRBJ1-1; V gene: TRBV10-3; D gene: -; clone size: -; CDR3 DNA: TGTGCCATCAGTGAGTACCAACCCACAGGGCCGGGGCTGAACACTGAAGCTTTCTTT; CDR3 protein: CAISEYQPTGPGLNTEAFF
J gene: TRBJ2-2; V gene: TRBV5-1; D gene: -; clone size: -; CDR3 DNA: TGCGCCAGCAGCTTGGAAGGGGCCACCGGGGAGCTGTTTTTT; CDR3 protein: CASSLEGATGELFF
J gene: TRBJ2-3; V gene: TRBV5-4; D gene: TRBD2; clone size: -; CDR3 DNA: TGTGCCAGCAGCCTTCTAGCGGGAGGCGCAGATACGCAGTATTTT; CDR3 protein: CASSLLAGGADTQYF
J gene: TRBJ2-5; V gene: TRBV7-8; D gene: TRBD2; clone size: -; CDR3 DNA: TGTGCCAGCAGCTTCTCCGGGACTAAAGAGACCCAGTACTTC; CDR3 protein: CASSFSGTKETQYF
J gene: TRBJ1-6; V gene: TRBV25-1; D gene: -; clone size: -; CDR3 DNA: TGTGCCAGCAGTGAATCGGATTCACCCCTCCACTTT; CDR3 protein: CASSESDSPLHF
J gene: TRBJ1-5; V gene: TRBV4-2; D gene: TRBD1; clone size: -; CDR3 DNA: TGTGCCAGCAGCCGTGGACAGGGGAGCCAGCCCCAGCATTTT; CDR3 protein: CASSRGQGSQPQHF
J gene: TRBJ2-6; V gene: TRBV13; D gene: TRBD1; clone size: -; CDR3 DNA: TGTGCCAGCAGCTCCTCCGGGACAGCCAGCTCTGGGGCCAACGTCCTGACTTTC; CDR3 protein: CASSSSGTASSGANVLTF
J gene: TRBJ2-7; V gene: TRBV19; D gene: -; clone size: -; CDR3 DNA: TGTGCCAGTAGTATAGGCCAGGGGATGGTGGACGAGCAGTACTTC; CDR3 protein: CASSIGQGMVDEQYF
J gene: TRBJ1-5; V gene: TRBV28; D gene: -; clone size: -; CDR3 DNA: TGTGCCAGCAAACGGGGGAGCAATCAGCCCCAGCATTTT; CDR3 protein: CASKRGSNQPQHF
J gene: TRBJ1-3; V gene: TRBV6-1; D gene: TRBD1; clone size: -; CDR3 DNA: TGTGCCAGCAGGGAACAGGGGGCTAGCTCTGGAAACACCATATATTTT; CDR3 protein: CASREQGASSGNTIYF
J gene: TRBJ2-3; V gene: TRBV9; D gene: TRBD2; clone size: -; CDR3 DNA: TGTGCCAGCAGCGGACCCTCGGGAGGGACGGGCACAGATACGCAGTATTTT; CDR3 protein: CASSGPSGGTGTDTQYF
J gene: TRBJ2-7; V gene: TRBV2; D gene: TRBD2; clone size: few; CDR3 DNA: TGTGCCAGCACCAAGCGGGAGGGTTGGGACGAGCAGTACTTC; CDR3 protein: CASTKREGWDEQYF
J gene: TRBJ1-4; V gene: TRBV18; D gene: -; clone size: -; CDR3 DNA: TGTGCCAGCTCACAACCCTTCGGACAGTCTGGTGAAAAACTGTTTTTT; CDR3 protein: CASSQPFGQSGEKLFF
J gene: TRBJ1-5; V gene: TRBV6-6; D gene: -; clone size: -; CDR3 DNA: TGTGCCAGCAGCCAAGGGGGCAATCAGCCCCAGCATTTT; CDR3 protein: CASSQGGNQPQHF
J gene: TRBJ2-7; V gene: TRBV28; D gene: -; clone size: -; CDR3 DNA: TGTGCCAGCAGTTTATCCTATCCCTCGACTATTGCTTCCTACGAGCAGTACTTC; CDR3 protein: CASSLSYPSTIASYEQYF
J gene: TRBJ2-5; V gene: TRBV29-1; D gene: -; clone size: -; CDR3 DNA: TGCAGCGTCGGGTCTGGGGAGACCCAGTACTTC; CDR3 protein: CSVGSGETQYF
J gene: TRBJ2-5; V gene: TRBV9; D gene: -; clone size: -; CDR3 DNA: TGTGCCAGCAGCCGGGGGACGTACCAAGAGACCCAGTACTTC; CDR3 protein: CASSRGTYQETQYF
J gene: TRBJ1-3; V gene: TRBV27; D gene: -; clone size: -; CDR3 DNA: TGTGCCACCAAATCAACAGACCTCTCTGGAAACACCATATATTTT; CDR3 protein: CATKSTDLSGNTIYF
J gene: TRBJ1-1; V gene: TRBV11-2; D gene: -; clone size: -; CDR3 DNA: TGTGCCAGCAGCTTAGATGGCCCAGGGCCGCGCACTGAAGCTTTCTTT; CDR3 protein: CASSLDGPGPRTEAFF
J gene: TRBJ2-1; V gene: TRBV7-9; D gene: -; clone size: -; CDR3 DNA: TGTGCCAGCAGCCGTCAGACAGGACAAGCCTACAATGAGCAGTTCTTC; CDR3 protein: CASSRQTGQAYNEQFF
J gene: TRBJ2-1; V gene: TRBV28; D gene: -; clone size: once; CDR3 DNA: TGTGCCAGCAGGGGGGGTATCCATGAGCAGTTCTTC; CDR3 protein: CASRGGIHEQFF
J gene: TRBJ1-2; V gene: TRBV27; D gene: TRBD1; clone size: -; CDR3 DNA: TGTGCCAGCAGTTTAATGGGACAGGGAACGTCTAACTATGGCTACACCTTC; CDR3 protein: CASSLMGQGTSNYGYTF
J gene: TRBJ1-6; V gene: TRBV7-3; D gene: -; clone size: -; CDR3 DNA: TGTGCCAGCAGCTTAGGAGCGGGATCACCCCTCCACTTT; CDR3 protein: CASSLGAGSPLHF
J gene: TRBJ2-7; V gene: TRBV28; D gene: TRBD1; clone size: -; CDR3 DNA: TGTGCCAGCAGCCCCCGACAGGGGAACTACGAGCAGTACTTC; CDR3 protein: CASSPRQGNYEQYF
J gene: TRBJ2-3; V gene: TRBV14; D gene: TRBD1; clone size: -; CDR3 DNA: TGTGCCAGCAGCCCCTGGGACAGTAGCACAGATACGCAGTATTTT; CDR3 protein: CASSPWDSSTDTQYF
J gene: TRBJ1-2; V gene: TRBV27; D gene: -; clone size: once; CDR3 DNA: TGTGCCAGCAGTTTAATCGGCGGATCCCATGGCTACACCTTC; CDR3 protein: CASSLIGGSHGYTF
J gene: TRBJ2-5; V gene: TRBV10-1; D gene: -; clone size: -; CDR3 DNA: TGCGCCAGCAGTGACCCAGAAGACAGACAAGAGACCCAGTACTTC; CDR3 protein: CASSDPEDRQETQYF
J gene: TRBJ1-1; V gene: TRBV4-1; D gene: -; clone size: -; CDR3 DNA: TGCGCCAGCAGCCGGGAAGGGGAGGGCCGCGGCTTTGAAGCTTTCTTT; CDR3 protein: CASSREGEGRGFEAFF
J gene: TRBJ2-1; V gene: TRBV7-6; D gene: -; clone size: many; CDR3 DNA: TGTGCCAGCAGCTTATTTGGACACCAGGGAGGCAATGAGCAGTTCTTC; CDR3 protein: CASSLFGHQGGNEQFF
J gene: TRBJ2-1; V gene: TRBV12-5; D gene: TRBD1; clone size: -; CDR3 DNA: TGTGCTAGTGGTTTCCTCTCCGGGACAGAGAGCTCCTACAATGAGCAGTTCTTC; CDR3 protein: CASGFLSGTESSYNEQFF
J gene: TRBJ2-7; V gene: TRBV7-9; D gene: -; clone size: few; CDR3 DNA: TGTGCCAGCAGCTTAGGGTTAAGTAGCTTGATGTACTTC; CDR3 protein: CASSLGLSSLMYF
J gene: TRBJ1-1; V gene: TRBV29-1; D gene: TRBD1; clone size: -; CDR3 DNA: TGCAGCGTCCGGGGACAGCCGAACACTGAAGCTTTCTTT; CDR3 protein: CSVRGQPNTEAFF
J gene: TRBJ2-7; V gene: TRBV5-1; D gene: -; clone size: -; CDR3 DNA: TGCGCCAGCAGCTCAGGACAGTCCTACGAGCAGTACTTC; CDR3 protein: CASSSGQSYEQYF
J gene: TRBJ1-2; V gene: TRBV20-1; D gene: -; clone size: -; CDR3 DNA: TGCAGTGCCGGGGACTATGGCTACACCTTC; CDR3 protein: CSAGDYGYTF
J gene: TRBJ2-1; V gene: TRBV15; D gene: TRBD2; clone size: -; CDR3 DNA: TGTGCCACCAGCAGAGCAAAGGGACTACCGAGCTCCTACAATGAGCAGTTCTTC; CDR3 protein: CATSRAKGLPSSYNEQFF
J gene: TRBJ1-2; V gene: TRBV7-3; D gene: TRBD1; clone size: medium-sized; CDR3 DNA: TGTGCCAGCAGCCAAGGACAGGGTGTCGGCTACACCTTC; CDR3 protein: CASSQGQGVGYTF
J gene: TRBJ1-2; V gene: TRBV6-4; D gene: -; clone size: -; CDR3 DNA: TGTGCCAGCAGTGCCCTGGGGGGGTATGGCTACACCTTC; CDR3 protein: CASSALGGYGYTF
J gene: TRBJ1-4; V gene: TRBV28; D gene: -; clone size: once; CDR3 DNA: TGTGCCAGCAGTTTTGAATCGGGGAGGTGGCACCCGGAGGAAAAACTGTTTTTT; CDR3 protein: CASSFESGRWHPEEKLFF
J gene: TRBJ1-1; V gene: TRBV6-5; D gene: -; clone size: -; CDR3 DNA: TGTGCCAGCAGTTCTACAGGGTCGGACACTGAAGCTTTCTTT; CDR3 protein: CASSSTGSDTEAFF
J gene: TRBJ2-1; V gene: TRBV5-1; D gene: -; clone size: -; CDR3 DNA: TGCGCCAGCAGCTTGGGACAGTACAATGAGCAGTTCTTC; CDR3 protein: CASSLGQYNEQFF
J gene: TRBJ2-1; V gene: TRBV7-8; D gene: -; clone size: -; CDR3 DNA: TGTGCCAGCCGGTCCTCCTACAATGAGCAGTTCTTC; CDR3 protein: CASRSSYNEQFF
J gene: TRBJ2-7; V gene: TRBV27; D gene: -; clone size: -; CDR3 DNA: TGTGCCAGCAGTTTATTTCCAGGGGCCCACGAGCAGTACTTC; CDR3 protein: CASSLFPGAHEQYF
J gene: TRBJ2-5; V gene: TRBV18; D gene: -; clone size: -; CDR3 DNA: TGTGCCAGCTCACCGGGCGTGATAGAGACCCAGTACTTC; CDR3 protein: CASSPGVIETQYF
J gene: TRBJ2-1; V gene: TRBV7-9; D gene: TRBD1; clone size: -; CDR3 DNA: TGTGCCAGCACTCAGGGGGTACTGAGCTCCTACAATGAGCAGTTCTTC; CDR3 protein: CASTQGVLSSYNEQFF
J gene: TRBJ1-2; V gene: TRBV27; D gene: TRBD1; clone size: -; CDR3 DNA: TGTGCCAGCAGTCTAATCGGGACAGGCAGTGATGGCTACACCTTC; CDR3 protein: CASSLIGTGSDGYTF
J gene: TRBJ2-1; V gene: TRBV7-3; D gene: TRBD2; clone size: -; CDR3 DNA: TGTGCCAGCAGCTTGAACGGGGGGGCCATGAATGAGCAGTTCTTC; CDR3 protein: CASSLNGGAMNEQFF
J gene: TRBJ2-7; V gene: TRBV11-2; D gene: TRBD2; clone size: -; CDR3 DNA: TGTGCCAGCAGTCGGGGACTAGTCGACTCCTACGAGCAGTACTTC; CDR3 protein: CASSRGLVDSYEQYF
J gene: TRBJ2-1; V gene: TRBV9; D gene: -; clone size: -; CDR3 DNA: TGTGCCAGCAGCGTAGTCTCTCCCCCGTTGGGGCCCTACAATGAGCAGTTCTTC; CDR3 protein: CASSVVSPPLGPYNEQFF
J gene: TRBJ1-3; V gene: TRBV29-1; D gene: -; clone size: -; CDR3 DNA: TGCAGCGTAAGCAGGGGCTCTGGAAACACCATATATTTT; CDR3 protein: CSVSRGSGNTIYF
J gene: TRBJ1-1; V gene: TRBV7-9; D gene: -; clone size: -; CDR3 DNA: TGTGCCAGCAGCTTCACAGGATCGAACACTGAAGCTTTCTTT; CDR3 protein: CASSFTGSNTEAFF
J gene: TRBJ1-1; V gene: TRBV11-3; D gene: -; clone size: -; CDR3 DNA: TGTGCCAGCAGTCAGGGAGGGGGGTACACTGAAGCTTTCTTT; CDR3 protein: CASSQGGGYTEAFF
J gene: TRBJ1-3; V gene: TRBV4-3; D gene: -; clone size: -; CDR3 DNA: TGCGCCAGCAGCCAAGATCCCATAAACACCATATATTTT; CDR3 protein: CASSQDPINTIYF
J gene: TRBJ2-3; V gene: TRBV18; D gene: -; clone size: -; CDR3 DNA: TGTGCCAGCTCACCTCCGGGGGATACGCAGTATTTT; CDR3 protein: CASSPPGDTQYF
J gene: TRBJ2-7; V gene: TRBV6-5; D gene: -; clone size: -; CDR3 DNA: TGTGCCAGCAGTCGCCGGGGGTTAGACTTCTACGAGCAGTACTTC; CDR3 protein: CASSRRGLDFYEQYF
J gene: TRBJ1-1; V gene: TRBV18; D gene: TRBD1; clone size: -; CDR3 DNA: TGTGCCAGCTCACCTCCGGGACAGGGGAACACTGAAGCTTTCTTT; CDR3 protein: CASSPPGQGNTEAFF
J gene: TRBJ1-5; V gene: TRBV5-1; D gene: TRBD1; clone size: -; CDR3 DNA: TGCGCCAGCAGCTCGGGACAGGGGGGACAGCCCCAGCATTTT; CDR3 protein: CASSSGQGGQPQHF
J gene: TRBJ1-4; V gene: TRBV5-4; D gene: TRBD1; clone size: -; CDR3 DNA: TGTGCCAGCAGCCGGGACAGGGGAAGACTGTTTTTT; CDR3 protein: CASSRDRGRLFF
J gene: TRBJ2-1; V gene: TRBV9; D gene: TRBD1; clone size: -; CDR3 DNA: TGTGCCAGCAGCGTACCCCCGGGACAGGGGACGGGCAATGAGCAGTTCTTC; CDR3 protein: CASSVPPGQGTGNEQFF